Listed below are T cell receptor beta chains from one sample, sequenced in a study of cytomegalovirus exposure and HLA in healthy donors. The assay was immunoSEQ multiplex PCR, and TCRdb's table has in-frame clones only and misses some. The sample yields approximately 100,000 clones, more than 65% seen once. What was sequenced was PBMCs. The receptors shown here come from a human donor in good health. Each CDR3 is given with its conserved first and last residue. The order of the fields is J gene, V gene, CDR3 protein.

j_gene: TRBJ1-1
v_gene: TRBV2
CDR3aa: CASSLGQGKPNTEAFF

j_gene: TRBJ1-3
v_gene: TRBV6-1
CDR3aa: CASSEAIAPLWRTYF

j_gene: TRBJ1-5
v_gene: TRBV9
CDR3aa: CASSVGAADYQPQHF

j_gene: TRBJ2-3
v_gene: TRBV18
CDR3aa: CASSPRGDTQYF

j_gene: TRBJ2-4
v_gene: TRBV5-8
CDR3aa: CASESRGIQYF

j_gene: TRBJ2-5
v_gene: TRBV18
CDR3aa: CASSDQGWETQYF

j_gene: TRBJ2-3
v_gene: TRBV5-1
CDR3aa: CASSPGLAGGIDTQYF

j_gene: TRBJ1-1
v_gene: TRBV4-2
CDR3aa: CASRQQGYDTEAFF

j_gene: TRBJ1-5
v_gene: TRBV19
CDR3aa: CASLGQGYQPQHF

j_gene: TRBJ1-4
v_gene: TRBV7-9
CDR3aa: CASSGDTVGKLFF

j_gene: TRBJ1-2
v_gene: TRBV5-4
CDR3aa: CASSLANDRGHGYTF

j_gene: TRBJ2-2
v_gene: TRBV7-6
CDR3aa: CASSFAPQGAYTGELFF

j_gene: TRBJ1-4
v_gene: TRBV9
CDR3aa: CASSERYRGDGNEKLFF

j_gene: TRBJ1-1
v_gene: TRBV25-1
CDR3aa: CASSDDRDLNTEAFF

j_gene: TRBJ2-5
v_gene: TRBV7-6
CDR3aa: CASSLSGTRKETQYF

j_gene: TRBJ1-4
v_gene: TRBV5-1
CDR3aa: CASSLDRPPNEKLFF

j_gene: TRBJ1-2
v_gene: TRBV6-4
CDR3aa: CASSRDRGFGYTF

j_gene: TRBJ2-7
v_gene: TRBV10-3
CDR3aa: CAIRDSLGNEQYF

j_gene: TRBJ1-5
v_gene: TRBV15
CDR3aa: CATSRGTEGQPQHF

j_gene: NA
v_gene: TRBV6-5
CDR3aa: CASSSVAGGPYEQYF

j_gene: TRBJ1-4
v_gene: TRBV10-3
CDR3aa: CATGQGATNEKLFF

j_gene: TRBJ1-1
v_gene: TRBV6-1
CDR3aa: CASRRGRGNTEAFF

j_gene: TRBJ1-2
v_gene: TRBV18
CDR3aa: CASSAENRGSNYGYTF

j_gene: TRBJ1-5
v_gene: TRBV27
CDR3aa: CASSSGGRGPYQPQHF

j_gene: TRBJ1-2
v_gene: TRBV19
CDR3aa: CASRVRGDYGYTF

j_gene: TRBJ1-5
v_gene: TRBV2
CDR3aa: CASTGARGNQPQHF

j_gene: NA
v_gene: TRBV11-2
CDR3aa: CASSLSHEQYF

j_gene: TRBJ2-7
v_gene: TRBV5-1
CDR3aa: CASSLAPGDNTYEQYF

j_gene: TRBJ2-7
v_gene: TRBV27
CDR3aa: CASSRRPGQGYEQYF

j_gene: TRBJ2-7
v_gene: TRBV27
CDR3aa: CASSLSGGYGEQYF

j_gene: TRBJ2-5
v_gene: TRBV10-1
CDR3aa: CASSGGVGDIFGETQYF

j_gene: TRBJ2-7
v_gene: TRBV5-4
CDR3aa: CASSLAQGTYEQYF

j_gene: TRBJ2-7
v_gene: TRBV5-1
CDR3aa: CASSLVGLAIHEQYF

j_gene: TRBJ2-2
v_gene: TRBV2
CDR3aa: CASGQENTGELFF

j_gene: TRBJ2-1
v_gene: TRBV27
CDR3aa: CASRARQLSGYNEQFF

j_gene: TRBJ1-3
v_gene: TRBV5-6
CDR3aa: CASSLVDRGTGNTIYF

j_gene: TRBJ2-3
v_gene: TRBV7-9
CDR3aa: CASSSPSSGGRNTDTQYF

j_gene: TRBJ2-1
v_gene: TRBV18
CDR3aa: CASSPRLAGNNEQFF

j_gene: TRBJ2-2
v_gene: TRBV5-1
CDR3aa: CASRGGLTGELFF

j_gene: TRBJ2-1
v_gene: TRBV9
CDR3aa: CASSDPPGDAYNEQFF

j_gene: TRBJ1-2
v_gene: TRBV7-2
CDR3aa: CASSWAHSPNYGYTF

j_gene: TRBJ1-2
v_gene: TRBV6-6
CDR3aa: CASTSPYGYTF

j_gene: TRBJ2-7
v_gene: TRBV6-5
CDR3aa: CASSYGRGRAGYEQYF

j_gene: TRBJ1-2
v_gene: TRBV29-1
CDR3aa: CSVENYPAAGYTF

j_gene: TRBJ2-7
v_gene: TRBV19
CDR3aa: CASSITGETSSYEQYF

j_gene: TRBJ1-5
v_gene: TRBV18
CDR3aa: CASSGAFYQPQHF

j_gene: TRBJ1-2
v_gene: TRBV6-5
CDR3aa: CASRTTGGDFGYTF

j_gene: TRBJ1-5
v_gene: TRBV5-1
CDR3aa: CASSFEGGHQPQHF

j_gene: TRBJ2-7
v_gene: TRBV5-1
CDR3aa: CASSLTSGGREQYF

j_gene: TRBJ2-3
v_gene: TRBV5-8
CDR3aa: CASSSGFIFTDTQYF

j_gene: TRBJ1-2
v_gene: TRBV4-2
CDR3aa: CASSQDVAGGEGGYTF

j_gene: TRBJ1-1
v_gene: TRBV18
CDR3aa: CASSPRQGDAAEAFF

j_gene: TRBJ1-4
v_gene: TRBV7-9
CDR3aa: CSSSLTGNEKLFF

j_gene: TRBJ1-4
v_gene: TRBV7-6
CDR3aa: CASSLDRVGTNEKLFF

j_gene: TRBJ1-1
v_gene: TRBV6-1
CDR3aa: CASSDRVAEAFF

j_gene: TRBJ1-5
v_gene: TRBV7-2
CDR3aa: CASSLVGRDNQPQHF

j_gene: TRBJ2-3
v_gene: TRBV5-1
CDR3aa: CASSPEGSGQYTDTQYF

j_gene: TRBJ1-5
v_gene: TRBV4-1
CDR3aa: CASSHLQGVSNQPQHF

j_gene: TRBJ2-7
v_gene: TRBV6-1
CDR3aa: CASSGGGGLYEQYF